A single sample gave rise to the 11 T cell receptor beta chains below, sequenced in a study of T-cell memory formation after mild COVID-19. Each CDR3 protein gets one entry after TCRdb re-called the 5' RACE reads with MiXCR. This table holds about 390,000 distinct CDR3 sequences, about a sixth found once. Sequenced material: PBMCs or a T cell subset sorted from them (not recorded which). All receptors come from a man aged 18 to 30 who had mild COVID-19 (a few samples of this study predate the infection). Cell type and time point are not known.

Only a few counts were recorded for this clonotype. This chain joins TRBV5-1 and TRBJ1-1, with D perhaps TRBD1 (6 bases). In germline, CDR1 is SGHRS, CDR2 YFSETQ. The germline V and J ends were trimmed by 0 bases and 5 bases, with 8 bases remaining between them. This CDR3 region has 13 residues. The CDR3 is CASSLAQGTEAFF. Here the CDR3 DNA reads TGCGCCAGCAGCTTGGCTCAGGGGACTGAAGCTTTCTTT.

The chain couples TRBV12-3 or TRBV12-4 to TRBJ1-2; the D gene is possibly TRBD1 (5 bases). The CDR3 has 14 residues. The germline V and J ends were trimmed by 5 bases and 4 bases, with 14 bases remaining between them. CDR3 coding DNA: TGTGCCAGCAGTCGAACAGGAGAGGGCTATGGCTACACCTTC. It specifies CASSRTGEGYGYTF.

The chain uses TRBV11-2 and TRBJ1-5, with a weak D call TRBD1 (5 bases). CDR1 and CDR2 (germline): SGHAT, FQNNGV. V shed 6 bases and J shed 7 bases, with 22 bases lying between them. The CDR3 is made up of 16 amino acids. In nucleotides, the CDR3 is TGTGCCAGCAGTCCTACGACCGGGCCGAGGGGACAGCCCCAGCATTTT. Its protein is CASSPTTGPRGQPQHF. Full variable domain (rest looked up from reference TRBV11-2 and TRBJ1-5): EAGVAQSPRYKIIEKRQSVAFWCNPISGHATLYWYQQILGQGPKLLIQFQNNGVVDDSQLPKDRFSAERLKGVDSTLKIQPAKLEDSAVYLCASSPTTGPRGQPQHFGDGTRLSIL.

The chain uses TRBV5-5 and TRBJ2-3; 12 nucleotides match TRBD2. The V gene's germline CDR1 is SGHKS and CDR2 YYEKEE (reference sequence). Trimming took 4 bases from V and 2 from J; bases not matched to a gene: 8. The CDR3 has 17 amino acids. The CDR3 DNA reads TGTGCCAGCAGCCCTTTGACTAGCGGGGGCTCCACAGATACGCAGTATTTT. Amino acids: CASSPLTSGGSTDTQYF.

J is TRBJ1-4 and V is TRBV18; D call uncertain. Germline V gene lookup returns CDR1 KGHSH and CDR2 LQKENI. The V end was cut by 3 bases, the J end by 7 bases, with 21 bases between. The CDR3 runs to 17 residues. The CDR3 nucleotides are TGTGCCAGCTCACCGGGTTGGCAGCATGGGTCTGCTGAAAAACTGTTTTTT. Amino acid sequence: CASSPGWQHGSAEKLFF.

A few counts support this clonotype. The J gene is TRBJ1-3, the V gene TRBV6-5; D is unresolved. Germline V gene sequence: CDR1 MNHEY, CDR2 SVGAGI. The length of the CDR3 is 13 residues. V lost 1 base to trimming and J lost 4 bases, with 5 bases between them. The CDR3 here is CASSYFGGNTIYF. The CDR3 DNA reads as TGTGCCAGCAGTTACTTCGGGGGAAACACCATATATTTT.

V is TRBV2 and J is TRBJ1-1; TRBD1 matches 8 bases. Germline CDR1 and CDR2: SNHLY and FYNNEI. Losses at the gene ends were 6 bases for V and 1 base for J; bases not matched to a gene: 7. There are 15 residues in the CDR3. CDR3 nucleotide sequence: TGTGCCAGCAGCGCTCAGGGGGCCGGGAACACTGAAGCTTTCTTT. As protein: CASSAQGAGNTEAFF.

The chain recombines TRBV20-1 with TRBJ2-3; D is possibly TRBD1 or TRBD2 (5 bases each). CDR1 and CDR2 (germline): DFQATT, SNEGSKA (reference sequence). This CDR3 region has 15 residues. V lost 6 bases and J lost 0, with 16 bases in between. CDR3 sequence reads: CSAKMWGPSTDTQYF. In DNA, the CDR3 is TGCAGTGCAAAGATGTGGGGACCTAGCACAGATACGCAGTATTTT.

In its sample, this clonotype was seen a few times. The genes are TRBV18 and TRBJ2-1, with 9 bases lining up with TRBD2. CDR1 is KGHSH and CDR2 is LQKENI in the germline V gene. The CDR3 is 15 amino acids. The junction had 8 bases not matched to a gene; V was cut back by 3 bases and J by 8 bases. The CDR3 protein is CASSPRASGEDEQFF. CDR3 sequence (DNA): TGTGCCAGCTCACCGAGGGCTAGCGGGGAGGATGAGCAGTTCTTC.

For the CDR3, the DNA is TGTGCCATCAGTGAGTCTTCGACAGGTTCTCGTCAGCCCCAGCATTTT. It is translated as CAISESSTGSRQPQHF. The chain links TRBV10-3 to TRBJ1-5, with D perhaps TRBD1 (6 bases). From germline, CDR1 is ENHRY and CDR2 SYGVKD. The CDR3 loop spans 16 amino acids. V was trimmed by 0 bases and J by 6 bases, leaving 15 bases between them.

This clonotype has ten or more counts. The chain joins TRBV5-1 to TRBJ1-4, with D unclear. The CDR3 contains 15 residues. Per germline, CDR1 SGHRS and CDR2 YFSETQ. V lost 4 bases and J lost 0, with 10 bases in between. CDR3 loop: CASSLGPATNEKLFF. DNA for the CDR3: TGCGCCAGCAGCCTCGGCCCAGCAACTAATGAAAAACTGTTTTTT.